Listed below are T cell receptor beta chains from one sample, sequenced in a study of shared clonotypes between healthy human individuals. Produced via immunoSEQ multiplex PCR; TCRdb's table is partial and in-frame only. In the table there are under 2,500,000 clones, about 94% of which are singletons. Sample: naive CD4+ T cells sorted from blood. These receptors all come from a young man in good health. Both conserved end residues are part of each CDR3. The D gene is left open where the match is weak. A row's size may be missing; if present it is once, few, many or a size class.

cdr3_aa: CASMGQGRRETQYF; cdr3_nt: TGTGCCAGCATGGGACAGGGACGCCGAGAGACCCAGTACTTC; j_call: TRBJ2-5; v_call: TRBV28; cdr3_length: 14; d_call: TRBD1; clone_size: -
cdr3_aa: CASSSNKGNTIYF; cdr3_nt: TGTGCCAGCAGTTCCAATAAAGGAAACACCATATATTTT; j_call: TRBJ1-3; v_call: TRBV6-5; cdr3_length: 13; d_call: -; clone_size: -
cdr3_aa: CASSVEDRYTGELFF; cdr3_nt: TGTGCCAGCAGCGTAGAGGACCGTTACACCGGGGAGCTGTTTTTT; j_call: TRBJ2-2; v_call: TRBV9; cdr3_length: 15; d_call: -; clone_size: -
cdr3_aa: CAWSVRGTGGSGYTF; cdr3_nt: TGTGCCTGGAGTGTCCGAGGGACAGGGGGAAGTGGCTACACCTTC; j_call: TRBJ1-2; v_call: TRBV30; cdr3_length: 15; d_call: TRBD1; clone_size: -
cdr3_aa: CASRRTGIDTQYF; cdr3_nt: TGTGCCAGCAGGAGGACAGGGATAGATACGCAGTATTTT; j_call: TRBJ2-3; v_call: TRBV5-4; cdr3_length: 13; d_call: TRBD1; clone_size: -
cdr3_aa: CASSRGEEDYEQYF; cdr3_nt: TGTGCCAGCTCACGGGGGGAGGAAGACTACGAGCAGTACTTC; j_call: TRBJ2-7; v_call: TRBV18; cdr3_length: 14; d_call: -; clone_size: -
cdr3_aa: CASSPDEHTIYF; cdr3_nt: TGTGCCAGCTCACCGGATGAGCACACCATATATTTT; j_call: TRBJ1-3; v_call: TRBV18; cdr3_length: 12; d_call: -; clone_size: once
cdr3_aa: CASSRAAGVTDEQFF; cdr3_nt: TGTGCCAGCAGCCGGGCAGCGGGAGTAACAGATGAGCAGTTCTTC; j_call: TRBJ2-1; v_call: TRBV7-2; cdr3_length: 15; d_call: TRBD2; clone_size: -
cdr3_aa: CASSARQGGNSPLHF; cdr3_nt: TGTGCCAGCAGTGCTCGACAGGGGGGCAATTCACCCCTCCACTTT; j_call: TRBJ1-6; v_call: TRBV6-1; cdr3_length: 15; d_call: TRBD1; clone_size: few
cdr3_aa: CASSLGLSEQYF; cdr3_nt: TGTGCCAGCAGCTTAGGGCTAAGCGAGCAGTACTTC; j_call: TRBJ2-7; v_call: TRBV7-2; cdr3_length: 12; d_call: -; clone_size: -
cdr3_aa: CARSLRCKRRPNTQETQYF; cdr3_nt: TGTGCCAGAAGCTTGAGATGCAAAAGACGCCCCAATACCCAAGAGACCCAGTACTTC; j_call: TRBJ2-5; v_call: TRBV5-3; cdr3_length: 19; d_call: -; clone_size: once
cdr3_aa: CASSPGILFQAFF; cdr3_nt: TGTGCCAGCAGCCCCGGCATCCTATTCCAAGCTTTCTTT; j_call: TRBJ1-1; v_call: TRBV7-9; cdr3_length: 13; d_call: -; clone_size: -
cdr3_aa: CASSVLGHSGNTIYF; cdr3_nt: TGTGCCAGCAGCGTATTAGGTCACTCTGGAAACACCATATATTTT; j_call: TRBJ1-3; v_call: TRBV9; cdr3_length: 15; d_call: -; clone_size: -
cdr3_aa: CAWRPQAGELFF; cdr3_nt: TGTGCCTGGAGGCCACAGGCCGGGGAGCTGTTTTTT; j_call: TRBJ2-2; v_call: TRBV30; cdr3_length: 12; d_call: -; clone_size: -
cdr3_aa: CASSTRDRVTEAFF; cdr3_nt: TGTGCCAGCAGCACAAGAGACAGGGTAACTGAAGCTTTCTTT; j_call: TRBJ1-1; v_call: TRBV11-2; cdr3_length: 14; d_call: TRBD1; clone_size: -
cdr3_aa: CASNLQGAGQPQHF; cdr3_nt: TGTGCCAGTAACTTACAGGGGGCAGGGCAGCCCCAGCATTTT; j_call: TRBJ1-5; v_call: TRBV19; cdr3_length: 14; d_call: TRBD1; clone_size: -
cdr3_aa: CASLWGSGGTGELFF; cdr3_nt: TGTGCCAGCCTCTGGGGCAGTGGGGGCACCGGGGAGCTGTTTTTT; j_call: TRBJ2-2; v_call: TRBV2; cdr3_length: 15; d_call: -; clone_size: -
cdr3_aa: CASIGELQGGEQFF; cdr3_nt: TGTGCCAGCATAGGGGAGCTCCAAGGGGGTGAGCAGTTCTTC; j_call: TRBJ2-1; v_call: TRBV28; cdr3_length: 14; d_call: -; clone_size: -
cdr3_aa: CASSEARAGKAADEQYF; cdr3_nt: TGTGCCAGCAGTGAAGCTCGTGCAGGGAAGGCCGCGGACGAGCAGTACTTC; j_call: TRBJ2-7; v_call: TRBV6-1; cdr3_length: 17; d_call: -; clone_size: -
cdr3_aa: CASSPLLIIGEQFF; cdr3_nt: TGTGCCAGCAGTCCTTTATTGATTATCGGGGAGCAGTTCTTC; j_call: TRBJ2-1; v_call: TRBV27; cdr3_length: 14; d_call: -; clone_size: once
cdr3_aa: CSARVGSEAFF; cdr3_nt: TGCAGTGCTAGAGTGGGATCTGAAGCTTTCTTT; j_call: TRBJ1-1; v_call: TRBV20-1; cdr3_length: 11; d_call: -; clone_size: few
cdr3_aa: CASSRGGSQETQYF; cdr3_nt: TGTGCCAGCAGCAGGGGGGGGTCACAAGAGACCCAGTACTTC; j_call: TRBJ2-5; v_call: TRBV4-2; cdr3_length: 14; d_call: -; clone_size: once
cdr3_aa: CAISESRGPSTDTQYF; cdr3_nt: TGTGCCATCAGTGAGTCTCGGGGACCTAGCACAGATACGCAGTATTTT; j_call: TRBJ2-3; v_call: TRBV10-3; cdr3_length: 16; d_call: -; clone_size: -
cdr3_aa: CASSDQRGTQYF; cdr3_nt: TGTGCCAGCAGTGACCAACGAGGCACGCAGTATTTT; j_call: TRBJ2-3; v_call: TRBV2; cdr3_length: 12; d_call: -; clone_size: once
cdr3_aa: CASSDRGNSPLHF; cdr3_nt: TGTGCCAGCAGTGACAGGGGTAATTCACCCCTCCACTTT; j_call: TRBJ1-6; v_call: TRBV6-4; cdr3_length: 13; d_call: -; clone_size: -
cdr3_aa: CASSLSWFNTGELFF; cdr3_nt: TGTGCCAGCAGTTTATCGTGGTTTAACACCGGGGAGCTGTTTTTT; j_call: TRBJ2-2; v_call: TRBV27; cdr3_length: 15; d_call: -; clone_size: -
cdr3_aa: CASSATGAGNEKLFF; cdr3_nt: TGTGCCAGCTCAGCCACAGGGGCGGGGAATGAAAAACTGTTTTTT; j_call: TRBJ1-4; v_call: TRBV18; cdr3_length: 15; d_call: TRBD1; clone_size: -
cdr3_aa: CASSTSGRVTDTQYF; cdr3_nt: TGCGCCAGCAGCACGAGCGGGAGGGTAACAGATACGCAGTATTTT; j_call: TRBJ2-3; v_call: TRBV5-1; cdr3_length: 15; d_call: TRBD2; clone_size: -
cdr3_aa: CASSPTERDTGELFF; cdr3_nt: TGCGCCAGCAGCCCGACCGAGCGGGACACCGGGGAGCTGTTTTTT; j_call: TRBJ2-2; v_call: TRBV4-1; cdr3_length: 15; d_call: -; clone_size: -
cdr3_aa: CASSYSWTTQETQYF; cdr3_nt: TGTGCCAGCAGTTATAGTTGGACAACTCAAGAGACCCAGTACTTC; j_call: TRBJ2-5; v_call: TRBV6-6; cdr3_length: 15; d_call: -; clone_size: -
cdr3_aa: CASSLLAAEWQYF; cdr3_nt: TGTGCCAGCAGCTTATTGGCTGCGGAGTGGCAGTACTTC; j_call: TRBJ2-7; v_call: TRBV7-2; cdr3_length: 13; d_call: -; clone_size: few
cdr3_aa: CASSPVTGELFF; cdr3_nt: TGTGCCAGCTCACCGGTCACCGGGGAGCTGTTTTTT; j_call: TRBJ2-2; v_call: TRBV18; cdr3_length: 12; d_call: -; clone_size: -
cdr3_aa: CASTPGLAIETQYF; cdr3_nt: TGTGCCAGCACCCCCGGACTAGCGATCGAGACCCAGTACTTC; j_call: TRBJ2-5; v_call: TRBV6-5; cdr3_length: 14; d_call: TRBD2; clone_size: -
cdr3_aa: CASSQSGSGANVLTF; cdr3_nt: TGTGCCAGCAGCCAATCAGGATCTGGGGCCAACGTCCTGACTTTC; j_call: TRBJ2-6; v_call: TRBV6-1; cdr3_length: 15; d_call: -; clone_size: -
cdr3_aa: CASSPGQGTYGYTF; cdr3_nt: TGTGCCAGCAGTCCGGGACAGGGGACCTATGGCTACACCTTC; j_call: TRBJ1-2; v_call: TRBV5-6; cdr3_length: 14; d_call: TRBD1; clone_size: -
cdr3_aa: CASSIVGNIQYF; cdr3_nt: TGTGCCAGTAGTATAGTCGGAAACATTCAGTACTTC; j_call: TRBJ2-4; v_call: TRBV19; cdr3_length: 12; d_call: -; clone_size: once
cdr3_aa: CASSQSVSETQYF; cdr3_nt: TGCGCCAGCAGCCAATCGGTATCCGAGACCCAGTACTTC; j_call: TRBJ2-5; v_call: TRBV4-1; cdr3_length: 13; d_call: -; clone_size: -
cdr3_aa: CASNPATGGQEKLFF; cdr3_nt: TGTGCCAGTAATCCGGCGACAGGGGGACAGGAAAAACTGTTTTTT; j_call: TRBJ1-4; v_call: TRBV19; cdr3_length: 15; d_call: TRBD1; clone_size: -
cdr3_aa: CASSLAAPSTEVFF; cdr3_nt: TGTGCCAGCAGCTTAGCAGCTCCCAGCACTGAAGTTTTCTTT; j_call: TRBJ1-1; v_call: TRBV13; cdr3_length: 14; d_call: -; clone_size: -
cdr3_aa: CASSNGGSYNEQFF; cdr3_nt: TGTGCCAGTAGTAACGGAGGCTCCTACAATGAGCAGTTCTTC; j_call: TRBJ2-1; v_call: TRBV19; cdr3_length: 14; d_call: -; clone_size: -
cdr3_aa: CASSVKTAGYNEAFF; cdr3_nt: TGTGCCAGCAGTGTAAAGACAGCCGGTTACAACGAAGCTTTCTTT; j_call: TRBJ1-1; v_call: TRBV6-1; cdr3_length: 15; d_call: -; clone_size: once
cdr3_aa: CASSPGRGDLYEQYF; cdr3_nt: TGTGCCAGCTCACCAGGCAGGGGGGACCTCTACGAGCAGTACTTC; j_call: TRBJ2-7; v_call: TRBV18; cdr3_length: 15; d_call: -; clone_size: -
cdr3_aa: CASSFGRTNYGYTF; cdr3_nt: TGTGCCAGCAGTTTTGGAAGAACTAACTATGGCTACACCTTC; j_call: TRBJ1-2; v_call: TRBV27; cdr3_length: 14; d_call: -; clone_size: -
cdr3_aa: CASMLQGGKNEQFF; cdr3_nt: TGTGCCAGCATGCTACAGGGAGGAAAGAATGAGCAGTTCTTC; j_call: TRBJ2-1; v_call: TRBV27; cdr3_length: 14; d_call: -; clone_size: -
cdr3_aa: CASSHHPIDGEFQPQHF; cdr3_nt: TGCGCCAGCAGTCACCATCCCATCGACGGTGAATTTCAGCCCCAGCATTTT; j_call: TRBJ1-5; v_call: TRBV23-1; cdr3_length: 17; d_call: -; clone_size: -
cdr3_aa: CAISARDGGQETQYF; cdr3_nt: TGTGCCATCAGCGCCAGGGATGGGGGTCAAGAGACCCAGTACTTC; j_call: TRBJ2-5; v_call: TRBV10-3; cdr3_length: 15; d_call: -; clone_size: -
cdr3_aa: CASSYSPRETYTF; cdr3_nt: TGTGCCAGCAGTTACTCGCCCAGGGAGACGTACACCTTC; j_call: TRBJ1-2; v_call: TRBV6-5; cdr3_length: 13; d_call: -; clone_size: once
cdr3_aa: CASSLAGAHPDTQYF; cdr3_nt: TGCGCCAGCAGCTTGGCCGGGGCACACCCAGATACGCAGTATTTT; j_call: TRBJ2-3; v_call: TRBV5-1; cdr3_length: 15; d_call: -; clone_size: -
cdr3_aa: CASILIAGNTEAFF; cdr3_nt: TGTGCCAGCATTCTCATAGCGGGTAACACTGAAGCTTTCTTT; j_call: TRBJ1-1; v_call: TRBV6-1; cdr3_length: 14; d_call: -; clone_size: -
cdr3_aa: CASSYSKPDGYTF; cdr3_nt: TGTGCCAGCAGTTACTCGAAACCGGATGGCTACACCTTC; j_call: TRBJ1-2; v_call: TRBV6-6; cdr3_length: 13; d_call: -; clone_size: -